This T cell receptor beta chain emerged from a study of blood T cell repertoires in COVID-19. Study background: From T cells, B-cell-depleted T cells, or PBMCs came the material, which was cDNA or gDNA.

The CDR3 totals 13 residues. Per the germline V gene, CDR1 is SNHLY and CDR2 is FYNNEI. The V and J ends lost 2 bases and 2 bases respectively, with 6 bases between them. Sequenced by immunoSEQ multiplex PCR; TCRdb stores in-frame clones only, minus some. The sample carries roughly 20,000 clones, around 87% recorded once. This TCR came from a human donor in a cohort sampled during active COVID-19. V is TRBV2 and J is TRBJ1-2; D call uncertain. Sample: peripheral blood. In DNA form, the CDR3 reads TGTGCCAGCAGTGAACCCGGGAACTATGGCTACACCTTC. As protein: CASSEPGNYGYTF.